Listed below are T cell receptor beta chains from one sample, sequenced in a study of regulatory T cells in long-lasting Graves disease. Each CDR3 protein gets one entry after TCRdb re-called the multiplex PCR reads with MiXCR. The data show 400,000 to 500,000 distinct CDR3 sequences, with 12% to 15% seen just once and more than 15% held by the top ten. These sequences were also reported in another study, on T cells in Graves' hyperthyroidism and ophthalmopathy.

The sample consisted of peripheral blood mononuclear cells (PBMCs), taken at new diagnosis, from a patient treated with antithyroid drugs. These receptors were obtained from a woman aged 45 to 65 with Graves disease. CDR3s include the opening cysteine and the closing phenylalanine or tryptophan. The D gene is left open where the match is weak. Clone size appears in some rows only: once, few, many, or a class for an expanded clone.

j_call v_call clone_size d_call cdr3_aa cdr3_nt
TRBJ2-5 TRBV29-1 - TRBD1 CSVKGALQETQYF TGCAGCGTGAAGGGGGCGCTTCAAGAGACCCAGTACTTC
TRBJ1-4 TRBV27 many TRBD1 CASSSSNRGLEKLFF TGTGCCAGCAGTTCGTCGAACAGGGGGCTTGAAAAACTGTTTTTT
TRBJ2-7 TRBV4-1 many TRBD1 CASSRRLGDRGRREQYF TGCGCCAGCAGCCGCCGATTGGGGGACAGGGGGCGACGGGAGCAGTACTTC
TRBJ2-1 TRBV20-1 many - CSAPSAVMQFF TGCAGTGCTCCCTCAGCGGTGATGCAGTTCTTC
TRBJ2-5 TRBV29-1 many - CSVEMGVRQETQYF TGCAGCGTTGAGATGGGGGTTCGTCAAGAGACCCAGTACTTC
TRBJ1-5 TRBV6-1 - TRBD1 CASSPGQSSNQPQHF TGTGCCAGCAGCCCGGGACAGAGTAGCAATCAGCCCCAGCATTTT
TRBJ2-7 TRBV12-3/TRBV12-4 many - CASRPGLTYEQYF TGTGCCAGCAGGCCGGGACTGACCTACGAGCAGTACTTC
TRBJ1-3 TRBV5-1 many - CASSWDGVSGNTIYF TGCGCCAGCAGCTGGGACGGTGTGTCTGGAAACACCATATATTTT
TRBJ2-7 TRBV7-9 many TRBD1 CASSFGQGMGEQYF TGTGCCAGCAGCTTCGGACAGGGGATGGGCGAGCAGTACTTC
TRBJ2-1 TRBV18 - TRBD2 CASSPPRQRERYNEQFF TGTGCCAGCTCACCACCTAGACAGCGGGAGAGATACAATGAGCAGTTCTTC
TRBJ2-7 TRBV10-3 many TRBD1 CAISEGQGAWYEQYF TGTGCCATCAGTGAAGGGCAGGGGGCATGGTACGAGCAGTACTTC
TRBJ2-1 TRBV4-1 many - CASSQAPLDEQFF TGCGCCAGCAGCCAAGCCCCTTTGGATGAGCAGTTCTTC
TRBJ2-5 TRBV12-3/TRBV12-4 many - CASSLAGRGEETQYF TGTGCCAGCAGTTTAGCAGGACGAGGGGAGGAGACCCAGTACTTC
TRBJ2-2 TRBV18 - - CASSPPMGADTGELFF TGTGCCAGCTCACCACCGATGGGGGCGGACACCGGGGAGCTGTTTTTT
TRBJ2-3 TRBV5-1 many TRBD1 CASSSHGTENTDTQYF TGCGCCAGCAGCTCCCATGGGACAGAAAACACAGATACGCAGTATTTT
TRBJ2-1 TRBV7-2 many TRBD1 CASSLAGQGAPHEQFF TGTGCCAGCAGCTTAGCGGGACAGGGGGCTCCTCACGAGCAGTTCTTC
TRBJ1-4 TRBV11-3 many - CASSDGDEKLFF TGTGCCAGCAGCGACGGTGATGAAAAACTGTTTTTT
TRBJ2-5 TRBV5-1 many TRBD2 CASSGGTSGTPRGFF TGCGCCAGCAGCGGGGGGACTAGCGGGACCCCTCGGGGGTTCTTC
TRBJ2-5 TRBV25-1 few TRBD1 CASSGQGMRETQYF TGTGCCAGCAGTGGACAGGGTATGCGAGAGACCCAGTACTTC
TRBJ2-5 TRBV12-3/TRBV12-4 many - CASSSAGLETQYF TGTGCCAGCAGTTCGGCGGGACTAGAGACCCAGTACTTC
TRBJ2-5 TRBV7-9 many TRBD1 CASSQTGRETQYF TGTGCCAGCAGCCAGACAGGGCGGGAGACCCAGTACTTC
TRBJ1-1 TRBV12-3/TRBV12-4 - - CVSSQGSKEAFF TGTGTCAGCAGTCAAGGATCCAAAGAAGCTTTCTTT
TRBJ2-1 TRBV9 many - CASSVGGGSYNEQFF TGTGCCAGCAGCGTAGGCGGAGGATCCTACAATGAGCAGTTCTTC
TRBJ1-6 TRBV11-2 - TRBD1 CASSLGNRGLNSPLHF TGTGCCAGCAGCCTAGGGAACAGGGGACTTAATTCACCCCTCCACTTT
TRBJ2-4 TRBV12-3/TRBV12-4 many - CASSWTPGVAKNIQYF TGTGCCAGCAGTTGGACCCCGGGGGTAGCCAAAAACATTCAGTACTTC
TRBJ1-1 TRBV9 - - CASSVGGGALNTEAFF TGTGCCAGCAGCGTAGGTGGGGGCGCGTTGAACACTGAAGCTTTCTTT
TRBJ2-3 TRBV3-1 many - CASSRWEQPTDTQYF TGTGCCAGCAGCCGGTGGGAACAACCCACAGATACGCAGTATTTT
TRBJ2-5 TRBV27 many - CASSLSSGHGETQYF TGTGCCAGCAGTTTATCTTCCGGGCACGGGGAGACCCAGTACTTC
TRBJ2-1 TRBV5-5 many - CASSPPKVSNEQFF TGTGCCAGCAGCCCTCCCAAAGTCTCCAATGAGCAGTTCTTC
TRBJ2-5 TRBV5-6 many TRBD2 CASMLGLAGALETQYF TGTGCCAGCATGCTAGGACTAGCGGGAGCGTTAGAGACCCAGTACTTC
TRBJ2-7 TRBV5-1 many TRBD2 CASSLAAGGSREQYF TGCGCCAGCAGCTTGGCCGCGGGAGGGTCACGGGAGCAGTACTTC
TRBJ1-5 TRBV5-4 - - CASRFHGNQPQHF TGTGCCAGCAGATTCCACGGGAATCAGCCCCAGCATTTT
TRBJ2-3 TRBV7-2 once TRBD2 CASSRLLAGAGDTQYF TGTGCCAGCAGTCGTCTTCTAGCGGGAGCGGGAGATACGCAGTATTTT
TRBJ2-1 TRBV9 few TRBD2 CASSVGLADVYNEQFF TGTGCCAGCAGCGTAGGACTAGCGGACGTTTACAATGAGCAGTTCTTC
TRBJ2-1 TRBV12-3/TRBV12-4 - - CASSISLSAYNEQFF TGTGCCAGCAGCATTTCCCTATCAGCCTACAATGAGCAGTTCTTC
TRBJ2-1 TRBV28 many TRBD2 CASSLFRLAGGREQFF TGTGCCAGCAGTTTATTTAGACTAGCGGGAGGGCGTGAGCAGTTCTTC
TRBJ2-1 TRBV10-3 many TRBD1 CAISDSTGAYSYNEQFF TGTGCCATCAGTGATTCTACAGGGGCGTACTCCTACAATGAGCAGTTCTTC
TRBJ2-3 TRBV11-2 many TRBD2 CASSPTPGLAGDLTDTQYF TGTGCCAGCAGCCCGACCCCAGGACTAGCGGGAGATCTAACAGATACGCAGTATTTT
TRBJ2-2 TRBV7-6 - TRBD2 CASSLALAGERIHTGELFF TGTGCCAGCAGCTTAGCTCTAGCGGGAGAGCGAATCCACACCGGGGAGCTGTTTTTT
TRBJ2-3 TRBV6-1 - TRBD2 CASREVGTDTQYF TGTGCCAGCCGGGAGGTGGGCACAGATACGCAGTATTTT